This T cell receptor (beta chain) was recovered during a study of blood T cell repertoires in COVID-19. Clones were sequenced by immunoSEQ multiplex PCR, and TCRdb holds only the in-frame ones, with some missing. The sample includes 300,000 or so clones, about 92% of them seen just once. V gave up 6 bases and J gave up 0 bases, with 5 bases separating them. This CDR3 comprises 12 residues. Germline-derived CDR1 and CDR2 are MNHEY and SMNVEV (reference sequence). The sequenced sample consisted of PBMCs or T cells enriched from blood (not recorded which). The chain combines TRBV27 with TRBJ1-1; D is ambiguous. This receptor was obtained from a man in his sixties who had recovered from COVID-19. CDR3 sequence (DNA): TGTGCCAGCAGACACATGAACACTGAAGCTTTCTTT. Protein product: CASRHMNTEAFF.